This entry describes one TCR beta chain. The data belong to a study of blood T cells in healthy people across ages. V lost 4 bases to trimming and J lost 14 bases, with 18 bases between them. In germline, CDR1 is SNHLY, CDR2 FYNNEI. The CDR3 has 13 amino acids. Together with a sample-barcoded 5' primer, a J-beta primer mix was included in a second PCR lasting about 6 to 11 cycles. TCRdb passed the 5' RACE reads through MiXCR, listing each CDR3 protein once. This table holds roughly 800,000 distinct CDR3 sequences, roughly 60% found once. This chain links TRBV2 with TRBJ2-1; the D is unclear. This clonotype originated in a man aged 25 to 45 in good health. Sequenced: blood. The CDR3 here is CASSVRPYTSEFF. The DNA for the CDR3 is TGTGCCAGCAGTGTAAGACCTTACACCTCCGAGTTCTTC.